The T cell receptor (beta chain) under discussion was sequenced for a study of cytomegalovirus exposure and HLA in healthy donors. Broader study findings: In a later analysis, TCR beta V- and J-gene trimming was associated with a missense DCLRE1C variant. Rare sequences made up most TCRs, while some public TCRs were found in many donors. Earlier analysis looked at TCR beta V segments, and most were productive about 87% or about 30% of the time.

The CDR3 is made up of 17 amino acids. The V gene lost 9 bases and the J gene lost 5 bases, with 26 bases spanning the gap. Germline-derived CDR1 and CDR2 are SGHDN and FVKESK. On this clone: The target antigen is unknown.

Donors likely had unrecorded immune exposures despite being nominally healthy when sampled. In the PCR, 60 Vbeta and 13 Jbeta primers were used. The repertoire was sequenced with immunoSEQ multiplex PCR; TCRdb's copy has only in-frame clones and lacks some. Altogether about 43,000 clones are present, around 60% being singletons, with the ten largest covering 8% to 9.5%. The specimen was PBMCs. The receptor was isolated from a human donor in good health. The gene calls are TRBV14 and TRBJ1-5; D not resolved. CDR3 bases: TGTGCCAGTATGACCAGACATGACATACCCCGGCATCAGCCCCAGCATTTT. Translating gives CASMTRHDIPRHQPQHF.